This TCR beta chain derives from a study of blood T cell repertoires in COVID-19. About the research overall: T cells, B-cell-depleted T cells, or PBMCs supplied cDNA or gDNA.

The study drew participants aged about 18 to 89 years from some 24 US areas. This clone was counted a few times. Assay used: immunoSEQ multiplex PCR; TCRdb lists only in-frame clones, some missing. This sample has hundreds of thousands of clones, with approximately 80% found just once. Source material: PBMCs or T cells enriched from blood (not recorded which). The TCR comes from a man aged 40-50 years who had been exposed to COVID-19.

The CDR3 DNA reads TGTGCCAGCAACTCACGGGGGGCCAATGGCTACACCTTC. It yields the protein CASNSRGANGYTF. The chain carries TRBV12-3 or TRBV12-4 and TRBJ1-2, with D tentatively TRBD1 (6 bases). With 7 bases removed from V and 6 bases from J, the gap between germline ends came to 15 bases. The CDR3 loop spans 13 amino acids.